Each of the 12 T cell receptor beta chains below was sequenced from the same sample in a study of blood T cell repertoires in COVID-19. TCRdb's table, derived via immunoSEQ multiplex PCR, lists solely in-frame clones and lacks some. The repertoire holds about 76,000 clones, approximately 78% seen once, with 27% in the top ten. Sequencing was carried out using peripheral blood. Receptors were obtained from a human donor in a cohort sampled during active COVID-19.

This chain uses TRBV3-1 (or the pseudogene TRBV3-2) with TRBJ2-7; 7 positions agree with TRBD2. Looked up from germline, CDR1 is LGHDT and CDR2 is YNNKEL (reference sequence). This CDR3 comprises 15 residues. V was pared by 8 bases and J by 3 bases, with 13 bases of the junction left unmatched. The CDR3 region has the DNA TGTGCCAGCTCCCCTGCGGGGCTAGCGGACTACGAGCAGTACTTC. It encodes CASSPAGLADYEQYF.

This clone was seen once. This chain uses TRBV11-1 with TRBJ2-7; the match to TRBD1 covers 7 bases. Germline CDR1 SGHAT, CDR2 FQDESV (reference sequence). Losses at the gene ends were 5 bases for V and 3 bases for J; bases not matched to a gene: 7. CDR3 length equals 14 residues. The CDR3 loop is CASSQRQGDYEQYF. The CDR3 DNA is TGTGCCAGCAGCCAGAGACAGGGAGACTACGAGCAGTACTTC.

Written as DNA, the CDR3 is TGTGCCAGCAGCTTAACAGGAGCAACTAATGAAAAACTGTTTTTT. Protein product: CASSLTGATNEKLFF. The V gene is TRBV7-6, the J gene TRBJ1-4; tentative D call: TRBD1 (5 bases). The CDR3 covers 15 residues. CDR1 and CDR2 (germline): SGHVS, FNYEAQ. With 2 bases removed from V and 0 bases from J, the gap between germline ends came to 7 bases.

The chain employs TRBV5-6 and TRBJ1-1; possibly TRBD1 for D (5 bases). Per germline, CDR1 SGHDT and CDR2 YYEEEE. This CDR3 has 13 amino acids. Trimming removed 0 bases at V and 6 bases at J, with 9 bases between. The chain's CDR3 is CASSLAGHAEAFF. The CDR3 coding sequence is TGTGCCAGCAGCTTGGCAGGGCACGCTGAAGCTTTCTTT.

This rearrangement joins TRBV29-1 to TRBJ1-2; TRBD1 agrees at 9 bases. The CDR3 is 16 amino acids. The junction had 11 bases not matched to a gene; V was cut back by 0 bases and J by 6 bases. Per the germline V gene, CDR1 is SQVTM and CDR2 is ANQGSEA. CDR3 sequence: CSVEDRFNHRGHGYTF. The CDR3 nucleotides read TGCAGCGTTGAAGATCGGTTTAATCACAGGGGGCATGGCTACACCTTC.

This chain connects TRBV15 to TRBJ1-2; D possibly corresponds to TRBD1 (5 bases). Germline V lookup: CDR1 LNHNV, CDR2 YYDKDF (reference sequence). V was clipped by 4 bases and J by 5 bases, with 20 bases between them. The CDR3 has 16 residues. This CDR3 reads CATSTTSTGIAYGYTF. CDR3 nucleotides: TGTGCCACCAGCACGACCTCTACAGGAATCGCGTATGGCTACACCTTC.

This chain links TRBV6-1 with TRBJ2-5, with D perhaps matching TRBD2 (5 bases). The length of the CDR3 is 16 residues. Per the germline V gene, CDR1 is MNHNS and CDR2 is SASEGT. The V end lost 2 bases, the J end lost 5 bases, and 18 bases lay between the germline ends. CDR3 region: CASSERRGRRGETQYF. The CDR3 DNA sequence: TGTGCCAGCAGTGAACGTAGAGGTAGGAGAGGGGAGACCCAGTACTTC.

The chain has TRBV29-1 and TRBJ1-2, with D unresolved. The CDR3 totals 16 residues. Per germline, CDR1 SQVTM and CDR2 ANQGSEA. Trimming pared 0 bases from V and 7 bases from J, leaving 21 bases between. The CDR3 DNA sequence: TGCAGCGTTGAAGACAGTCCCGGGATGAGGAGTGGTGGCTACACCTTC. This codes for CSVEDSPGMRSGGYTF.

The CDR3 sequence: CASSELPLAGAFTDTQYF. CDR3 coding DNA: TGTGCCAGCAGTGAATTGCCTCTAGCGGGGGCCTTCACAGATACGCAGTATTTT. The chain couples TRBV6-1 to TRBJ2-3, with 10 bases fitting TRBD2. Germline CDR1 and CDR2: MNHNS and SASEGT. The CDR3 spans 18 residues. The V and J ends lost 2 bases and 2 bases, in that order; junction bases with no gene match: 10.

The chain links TRBV18 to TRBJ1-2, with D perhaps matching TRBD1 (5 bases). The V gene lost 2 bases and the J gene lost 6 bases, with 10 bases spanning the gap. The germline V gene encodes CDR1 KGHSH and CDR2 LQKENI. The CDR3 has 13 residues. CDR3 loop: CASSPSGRDGYTF. The CDR3 DNA reads TGTGCCAGCTCACCATCAGGGAGGGATGGCTACACCTTC.

The gene calls are TRBV18 and TRBJ1-5; 8 nucleotides line up with TRBD1. The CDR3 consists of 14 residues. CDR1 is KGHSH and CDR2 is LQKENI in the germline V gene. The trim removed 6 bases at V and 3 bases at J, leaving 4 bases unmatched. CDR3 region: CASSGDRNNQPQHF. Here the CDR3 DNA reads TGTGCCAGCTCCGGGGACAGGAACAATCAGCCCCAGCATTTT.

This sequence joins TRBV30 and TRBJ1-1, with TRBD1 as a possible D gene (5 bases). Trimming stripped 0 bases from V and 4 bases from J, with 18 bases between. Germline V gives CDR1 GTSNPN, CDR2 SVGIG (reference sequence). This CDR3 spans 16 amino acids. The CDR3 protein is CAWSVPWNDRGTEAFF. DNA for the CDR3: TGTGCCTGGAGTGTACCATGGAACGATAGGGGCACTGAAGCTTTCTTT. The whole variable domain, filled in from reference TRBV30 and TRBJ1-1, reads SQTIHQWPATLVQPVGSPLSLECTVEGTSNPNLYWYRQAAGRGLQLLFYSVGIGQISSEVPQNLSASRPQDRQFILSSKKLLLSDSGFYLCAWSVPWNDRGTEAFFGQGTRLTVV.